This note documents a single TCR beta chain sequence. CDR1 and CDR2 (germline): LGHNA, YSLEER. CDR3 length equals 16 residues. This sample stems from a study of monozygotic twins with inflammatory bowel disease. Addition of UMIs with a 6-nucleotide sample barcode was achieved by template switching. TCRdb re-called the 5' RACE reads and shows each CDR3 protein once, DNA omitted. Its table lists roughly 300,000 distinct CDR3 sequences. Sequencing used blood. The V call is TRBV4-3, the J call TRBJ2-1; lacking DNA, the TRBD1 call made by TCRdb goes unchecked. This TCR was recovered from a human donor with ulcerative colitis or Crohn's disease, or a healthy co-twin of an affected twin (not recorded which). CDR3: CASSQVGAETYNEQFF.